What follows are 10 T cell receptor beta chains derived from one specimen sequenced in a study of patients and donors after allogeneic stem cell transplantation. TCRdb re-called the RT-PCR reads with MiXCR, one entry per CDR3 protein. Counted here are 80,000 to 90,000 distinct CDR3 sequences, around 48% occurring once; the ten biggest clones make up about 64%. Sequenced: blood, either unsorted or a sorted T cell fraction (not recorded which). The receptors were sampled from a human donor who was either an allogeneic HSCT recipient or a stem cell or donor lymphocyte infusion donor (not recorded which). It is not recorded whose cells these are; they may come from a transplant donor.

The chain recombines TRBV12-3 or TRBV12-4 with TRBJ1-1, with no clear D. V was trimmed by 5 bases and J by 0 bases, leaving 22 bases between them. The CDR3 has 18 residues. CDR3 DNA sequence: TGTGCCAGCAGTCCGGACCGTTGGTCTAGCATCATGAACACTGAAGCTTTCTTT. Protein sequence: CASSPDRWSSIMNTEAFF.

Only a few counts were recorded for this clonotype. The CDR3 region has the DNA TGCGCCAGCAGCCAAGATGAGGGGCGAAGTGAAAAACTGTTTTTT. Encoded protein: CASSQDEGRSEKLFF. This chain joins TRBV4-3 and TRBJ1-4; tentatively, D is TRBD1 (5 bases). Per the germline V gene, CDR1 is LGHNA and CDR2 is YSLEER. Trimming stripped 0 bases from V and 7 bases from J, with 12 bases between. The CDR3 totals 15 residues.

This clonotype showed up just once. This rearrangement joins TRBV4-3 to TRBJ1-2; TRBD1 might be the D (6 bases). The CDR3 covers 17 residues. CDR1 LGHNA and CDR2 YSLEER come from the germline V gene. Trimming stripped 4 bases from V and 3 bases from J, with 21 bases between. CDR3 residues: CASSLTSRDTDYYGYTF. The CDR3 DNA reads as TGCGCCAGCAGCCTAACCTCCCGGGACACCGATTACTATGGCTACACCTTC.

The genes are TRBV20-1 and TRBJ1-3, with 7 bases lining up with TRBD1. The CDR3 sequence is 14 residues long. J lost 1 base, V lost 5 bases, and 5 bases had no gene match. Germline lookup yields CDR1 DFQATT and CDR2 SNEGSKA (reference sequence). CDR3 coding DNA: TGCAGTGCTGGAGTGACAGGGTCTGGAAACACCATATATTTT. Its protein is CSAGVTGSGNTIYF.

The table lists this clonotype with a few counts. The V call is TRBV9, the J call TRBJ1-1, with D unclear. Germline-derived CDR1 and CDR2 are SGDLS and YYNGEE. The V gene lost 0 bases and the J gene lost 0 bases, with 3 bases spanning the gap. CDR3 length equals 13 residues. The CDR3: CASSVDVNTEAFF. CDR3 nucleotide sequence: TGTGCCAGCAGCGTAGATGTGAACACTGAAGCTTTCTTT.

CDR3 sequence (DNA): TGTGCCAGCACCCGACAGGTGTACAATGAGCAGTTCTTC. Its protein is CASTRQVYNEQFF. The J gene is TRBJ2-1, the V gene TRBV28; D might be TRBD1 (6 bases). Germline values: CDR1 MDHEN, CDR2 SYDVKM. The CDR3 runs to 13 residues. V lost 7 bases and J lost 4, with 11 bases in between.

The V call is TRBV5-1, the J call TRBJ2-1; possible D gene TRBD2, 6 bases. Trimming stripped 7 bases from V and 4 bases from J, with 12 bases between. CDR3 length equals 13 residues. Germline CDR1 SGHRS, CDR2 YFSETQ. The CDR3: CASRGGDYNEQFF. CDR3 bases: TGCGCCAGCCGGGGCGGGGATTACAATGAGCAGTTCTTC.

This clonotype showed up just a few times. The chain has TRBV9 and TRBJ1-2, with 7 bases lining up with TRBD1. The CDR3 loop spans 16 amino acids. Germline V gene data show CDR1 as SGDLS and CDR2 as YYNGEE. The V segment lost 0 bases and the J segment 4 bases; nucleotides outside the gene matches: 9. As DNA, the CDR3 is TGTGCCAGCAGCGTAGCACCGGAGGGGGCCAGCTATGGCTACACCTTC. Translation: CASSVAPEGASYGYTF.

This clonotype has just a few counts. V is TRBV7-9 and J is TRBJ2-2; no definite D call. V was shortened by 0 bases and J by 7 bases, with 3 bases between the two germline ends. CDR3 length equals 12 residues. The germline V gene has CDR1 SEHNR and CDR2 FQNEAQ (reference sequence). CDR3 loop: CASSLAIGELFF. DNA of the CDR3: TGTGCCAGCAGCTTAGCAATCGGGGAGCTGTTTTTT.

A few counts support this clonotype. The V and J genes are TRBV7-9 and TRBJ1-1; tentatively, D is TRBD1 (6 bases). Per germline, CDR1 SEHNR and CDR2 FQNEAQ (reference sequence). Deletions cut 8 bases from V and 5 bases from J, with 15 bases between. This CDR3 is 13 amino acids long. The CDR3 reads CASGDTVGTEAFF. Written as DNA, the CDR3 is TGTGCCAGCGGGGACACCGTGGGAACTGAAGCTTTCTTT.